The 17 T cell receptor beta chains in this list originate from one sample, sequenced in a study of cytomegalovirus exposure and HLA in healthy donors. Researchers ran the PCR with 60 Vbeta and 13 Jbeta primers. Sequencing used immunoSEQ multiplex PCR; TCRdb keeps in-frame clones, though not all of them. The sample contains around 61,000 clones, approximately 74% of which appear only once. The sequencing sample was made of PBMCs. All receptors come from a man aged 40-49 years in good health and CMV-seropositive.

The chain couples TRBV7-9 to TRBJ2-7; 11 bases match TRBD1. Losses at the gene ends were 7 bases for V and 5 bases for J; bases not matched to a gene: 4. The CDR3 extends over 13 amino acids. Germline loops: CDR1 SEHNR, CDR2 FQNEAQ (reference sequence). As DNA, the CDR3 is TGTGCCAGCAAACGGACAGGGGGCAACGAGCAGTACTTC. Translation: CASKRTGGNEQYF.

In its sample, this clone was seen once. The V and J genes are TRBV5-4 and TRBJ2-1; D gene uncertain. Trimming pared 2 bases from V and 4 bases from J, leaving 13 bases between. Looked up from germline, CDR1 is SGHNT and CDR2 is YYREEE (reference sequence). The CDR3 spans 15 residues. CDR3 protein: CASSFEASVYNEQFF. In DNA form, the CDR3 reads TGTGCCAGCAGCTTCGAGGCCTCGGTATACAATGAGCAGTTCTTC.

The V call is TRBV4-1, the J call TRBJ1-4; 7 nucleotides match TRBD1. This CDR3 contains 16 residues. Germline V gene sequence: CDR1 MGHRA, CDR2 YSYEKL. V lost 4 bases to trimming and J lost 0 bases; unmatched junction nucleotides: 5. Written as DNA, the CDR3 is TGCGCCAGCAGCCGGCGACAGGGTGCAACTAATGAAAAACTGTTTTTT. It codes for CASSRRQGATNEKLFF.

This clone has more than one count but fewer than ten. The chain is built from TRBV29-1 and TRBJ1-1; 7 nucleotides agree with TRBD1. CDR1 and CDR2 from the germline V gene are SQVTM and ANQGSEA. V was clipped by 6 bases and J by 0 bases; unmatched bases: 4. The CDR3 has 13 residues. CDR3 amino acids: CSVQGLLNTEAFF. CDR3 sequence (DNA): TGCAGCGTACAGGGGTTGCTGAACACTGAAGCTTTCTTT.

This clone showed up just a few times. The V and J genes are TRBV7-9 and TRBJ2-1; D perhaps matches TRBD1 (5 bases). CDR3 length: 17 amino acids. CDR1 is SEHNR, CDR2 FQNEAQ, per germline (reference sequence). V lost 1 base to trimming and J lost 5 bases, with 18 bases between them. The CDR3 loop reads CASSLGPPSQVDNEQFF. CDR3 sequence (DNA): TGTGCCAGCAGCTTAGGCCCCCCCTCACAGGTCGACAATGAGCAGTTCTTC.

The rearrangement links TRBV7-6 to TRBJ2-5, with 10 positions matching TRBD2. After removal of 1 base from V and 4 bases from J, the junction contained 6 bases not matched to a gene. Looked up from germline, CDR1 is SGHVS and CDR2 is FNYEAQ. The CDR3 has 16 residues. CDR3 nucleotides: TGTGCCAGCAGCTTAGGGCTAGCGGGAGAAGCAGAGACCCAGTACTTC. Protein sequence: CASSLGLAGEAETQYF.

This CDR3 reads CAWSVGDTRSYEQYF. The CDR3 region has the DNA TGTGCCTGGAGTGTAGGGGACACTAGGAGCTACGAGCAGTACTTC. The chain carries TRBV30 and TRBJ2-7; D is perhaps TRBD1 (6 bases). Trimming pared 0 bases from V and 3 bases from J, leaving 15 bases between. The CDR3 spans 15 residues. CDR1 GTSNPN and CDR2 SVGIG come from the germline V gene (reference sequence).

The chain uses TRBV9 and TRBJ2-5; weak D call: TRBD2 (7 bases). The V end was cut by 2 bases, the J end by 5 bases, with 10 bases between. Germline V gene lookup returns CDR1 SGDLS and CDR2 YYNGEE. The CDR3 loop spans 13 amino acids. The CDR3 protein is CASSVRGGETQYF. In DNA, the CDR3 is TGTGCCAGCAGCGTCAGGGGAGGGGAGACCCAGTACTTC.

The CDR3 here is CASSARGTGVFEQYF. The CDR3, as DNA: TGCGCCAGCAGCGCTCGAGGGACAGGGGTCTTCGAGCAGTACTTC. The V gene is TRBV5-1, the J gene TRBJ2-7; 10 positions agree with TRBD1. CDR1 SGHRS and CDR2 YFSETQ come from the germline V gene. The CDR3 has 15 amino acids. Unmatched junction bases numbered 10, after V lost 4 bases and J lost 6 bases.

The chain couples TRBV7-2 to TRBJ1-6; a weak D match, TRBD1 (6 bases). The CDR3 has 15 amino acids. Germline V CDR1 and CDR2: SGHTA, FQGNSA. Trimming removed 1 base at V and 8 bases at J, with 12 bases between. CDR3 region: CASSLGQAGDSPLHF. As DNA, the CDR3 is TGTGCCAGCAGCTTAGGACAGGCGGGGGATTCACCCCTCCACTTT.

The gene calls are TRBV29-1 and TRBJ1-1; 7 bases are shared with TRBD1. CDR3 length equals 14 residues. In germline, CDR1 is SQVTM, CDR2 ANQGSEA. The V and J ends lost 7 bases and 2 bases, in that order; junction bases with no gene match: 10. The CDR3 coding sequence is TGCAGCGCGCGCCGGGACAGACAAAACACTGAAGCTTTCTTT. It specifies CSARRDRQNTEAFF. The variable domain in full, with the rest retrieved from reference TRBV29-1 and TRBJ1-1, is SAVISQKPSRDICQRGTSLTIQCQVDSQVTMMFWYRQQPGQSLTLIATANQGSEATYESGFVIDKFPISRPNLTFSTLTVSNMSPEDSSIYLCSARRDRQNTEAFFGQGTRLTVV.

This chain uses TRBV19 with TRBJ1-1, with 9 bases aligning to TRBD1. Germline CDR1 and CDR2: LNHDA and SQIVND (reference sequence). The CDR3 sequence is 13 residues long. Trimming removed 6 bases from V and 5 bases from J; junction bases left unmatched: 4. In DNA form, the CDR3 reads TGTGCCAGTAGCCTCGACAGGGGGACTGAAGCTTTCTTT. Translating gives CASSLDRGTEAFF.

CDR3 DNA sequence: TGTGCCACCAGCAGAGTCACAGATTACTCTGGAAACACCATATATTTT. This codes for CATSRVTDYSGNTIYF. This rearrangement joins TRBV15 to TRBJ1-3; no definite D call. Germline V lookup: CDR1 LNHNV, CDR2 YYDKDF (reference sequence). V shed 1 base and J shed 0 bases, with 10 bases lying between them. This CDR3 region has 16 residues.

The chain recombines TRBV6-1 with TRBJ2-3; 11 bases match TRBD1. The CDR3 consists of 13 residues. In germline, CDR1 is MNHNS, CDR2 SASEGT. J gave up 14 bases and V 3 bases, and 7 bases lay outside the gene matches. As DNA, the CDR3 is TGTGCCAGCAGTGACACCTCCGGGACAGGGGGGTATTTT. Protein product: CASSDTSGTGGYF.

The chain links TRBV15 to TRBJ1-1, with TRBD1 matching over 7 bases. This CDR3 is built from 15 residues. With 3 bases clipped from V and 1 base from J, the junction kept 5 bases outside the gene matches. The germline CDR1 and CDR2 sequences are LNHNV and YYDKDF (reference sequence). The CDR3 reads CATSREGAGNTEAFF. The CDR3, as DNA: TGTGCCACCAGCAGGGAGGGGGCAGGGAACACTGAAGCTTTCTTT.

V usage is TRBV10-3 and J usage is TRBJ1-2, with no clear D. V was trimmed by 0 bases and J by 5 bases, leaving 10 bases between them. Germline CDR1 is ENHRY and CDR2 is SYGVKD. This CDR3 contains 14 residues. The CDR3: CAISESGGGYGYTF. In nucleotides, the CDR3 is TGTGCCATCAGTGAGTCGGGAGGAGGATATGGCTACACCTTC.

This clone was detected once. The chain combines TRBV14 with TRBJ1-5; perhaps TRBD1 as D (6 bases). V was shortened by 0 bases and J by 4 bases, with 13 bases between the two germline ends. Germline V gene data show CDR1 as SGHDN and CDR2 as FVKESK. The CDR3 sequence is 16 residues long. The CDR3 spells CASSQESQQGNQPQHF. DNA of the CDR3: TGTGCCAGCAGCCAAGAGTCCCAACAGGGAAATCAGCCCCAGCATTTT.